This T cell receptor beta chain was recorded in a study of blood T cell repertoires in COVID-19. Study as a whole: T cells, B-cell-depleted T cells, or PBMCs provided the cDNA or gDNA that served as material.

CDR1 is KGHDR, CDR2 SFDVKD, per germline. The ends lost 3 bases at V and 10 bases at J; junction bases unmatched: 8. The CDR3 extends over 14 amino acids. How the authors handled the data: Nucleated cell number was recorded as an estimate derived from reference gene primer amplification. Clones were read by immunoSEQ multiplex PCR, and TCRdb kept only the in-frame ones, dropping some. V and J calls and clone size come straight from that table; D and trimming were deduced from the DNA. Of 50,000 to 70,000 clones listed, about 75% are singletons. The chain uses TRBV24-1 and TRBJ1-5; TRBD1 aligns across 7 bases. The sequencing input was peripheral blood. This clonotype was sampled from a man aged 50 or older with active or convalescent COVID-19. CDR3 sequence reads: CATSDRGQRSPQHF. The CDR3 DNA is TGTGCCACCAGTGATCGGGGACAGCGGTCCCCCCAGCATTTT.